The T cell receptor (beta chain) described here comes from a study of T cell changes during pregnancy in multiple sclerosis (dated by TCRdb to the late 2010s). Looking at the study overall: The study examined how the T cell repertoire changed over the course of pregnancy in women with multiple sclerosis.

The CDR3 sequence holds 15 residues, the cysteine and phenylalanine included. The entry retains the CDR3 DNA only, 45 bases that are in frame from base 1. The germline V gene yields SGDLS for CDR1 and YYNGEE for CDR2. Cut back by 3 bases and 7 bases, the V and J ends lie 19 bases apart. On this clone itself: It lacks a known antigen. No qualities accompany the bases; no much larger clone lies one base away.

The library was built by means of the immunoSEQ multiplex PCR assay. Entries here come from immuneACCESS through TCRdb and include only in-frame sequences with V and J called. Some clones fail to appear in such tables; in the studies checked, an unresolved V gene covers under half of the shortfall, and the cause of the remainder is unknown. The sample data list 35,000 to 45,000 clones, and roughly nine tenths of these were observed just once. The top ten hold 10% to 15% of the sample. The TCR sequence derives from a female donor with multiple sclerosis, enrolled in a pregnancy study. Here the sequenced sample was CD8+ T cells from peripheral blood mononuclear cells, taken in the first trimester of pregnancy. The V gene is TRBV9 and the J gene is TRBJ2-5; tentative D gene TRBD2, with 6 bases matching. The CDR3 region: CASSDGDWGVGTQYF. The DNA reads as follows: TGTGCCAGCAGCGACGGTGATTGGGGGGTGGGGACCCAGTACTTC. The CDR3 plus the reference TRBV9 and TRBJ2-5 genes for the other parts give the full variable domain: DSGVTQTPKHLITATGQRVTLRCSPRSGDLSVYWYQQSLDQGLQFLIQYYNGEERAKGNILERFSAQQFPDLHSELNLSSLELGDSALYFCASSDGDWGVGTQYFGPGTRLLVL.